The rows below give T cell receptor beta chains drawn from one sample of a study of blood T cell repertoires in COVID-19. Produced via immunoSEQ multiplex PCR; TCRdb's table is partial and in-frame only. This sample yields 120,000 or so clones, of which roughly 84% are seen a single time; under 5% belongs to the top ten. Specimen: PBMCs or T cells enriched from blood (not recorded which). The receptors derive from a woman in her twenties or thirties who had recovered from COVID-19. CDR3s include the opening cysteine and the closing phenylalanine or tryptophan. The D gene is left open where the match is weak. Clone size is stated in some rows and not others, as once, few, many or a class when expanded.

CDR3nt,CDR3aa,j_gene,d_gene,abundance,v_gene
TGTGCCAGCAGCTTGGCTCCAACTGCTCCTCTAGGTGATGAAAAACTGTTTTTT,CASSLAPTAPLGDEKLFF,TRBJ1-4,.,.,TRBV5-5
TGCGCCAGCGCGGGAGGACAGGCCTACGAGCAGTACTTC,CASAGGQAYEQYF,TRBJ2-7,.,.,TRBV5-1
TGTGCCAGCAGCCTGCAAGCGGGAGGCCCATACAATGAGCAGTTCTTC,CASSLQAGGPYNEQFF,TRBJ2-1,TRBD2,.,TRBV7-8
TGTGCCAGCAGTTACGAGAGGGGGCGCGGAGAGACCCAGTACTTC,CASSYERGRGETQYF,TRBJ2-5,TRBD1,few,TRBV6-2/TRBV6-3
TGCAGTGCTAGTGGCGGGACAGGGGGCTGGAATCAGCCCCAGCATTTT,CSASGGTGGWNQPQHF,TRBJ1-5,TRBD1,.,TRBV20-1
TGTGCCAGCAGCTCGAGAGGTGGGGATACGCAGTATTTT,CASSSRGGDTQYF,TRBJ2-3,.,.,TRBV12-3/TRBV12-4
TGTGCCAGCAGCTTAGCCTTCAGCGGCTCCTACAATGAGCAGTTCTTC,CASSLAFSGSYNEQFF,TRBJ2-1,.,few,TRBV7-2
TGTGCCAGCAGCTGGACAGGCGAGATTAACTATGGCTACACCTTC,CASSWTGEINYGYTF,TRBJ1-2,TRBD1,.,TRBV7-9
TGCACTGCACAGCAGAACACTGAAGCTTTCTTT,CTAQQNTEAFF,TRBJ1-1,.,once,TRBV20-1
TGTGCCAGCAGTTTCCGGGGTGGGACTGAAGCTTTCTTT,CASSFRGGTEAFF,TRBJ1-1,.,.,TRBV27
TGCGCCAGCAGCATGGGACAGGGTTACTACGAGCAGTACTTC,CASSMGQGYYEQYF,TRBJ2-7,TRBD1,.,TRBV5-1
TGTGCCAGCAGCTTATACCCGAGAGCTTCTAATGAAAAACTGTTTTTT,CASSLYPRASNEKLFF,TRBJ1-4,.,.,TRBV7-2
TGTGCCAGCAGCCCTGTTGACAGACCGAACACTGAAGCTTTCTTT,CASSPVDRPNTEAFF,TRBJ1-1,.,.,TRBV5-4
TGTGCCAGCAGTGACCCGTCACAGCGGGACTATGGCTACACCTTC,CASSDPSQRDYGYTF,TRBJ1-2,.,.,TRBV2
TGCGCCAGCAGCCAAGATCAGAGGGCCGGGGGCACAGATACGCAGTATTTT,CASSQDQRAGGTDTQYF,TRBJ2-3,.,once,TRBV4-3
TGTGCCAGCAGTTTAAAGTCAGCGGGACCGTACAATGAGCAGTTCTTC,CASSLKSAGPYNEQFF,TRBJ2-1,TRBD2,.,TRBV6-5
TGTGCCAGTACCTCGGGACTAGTCAACAATGAGCAGTTCTTC,CASTSGLVNNEQFF,TRBJ2-1,TRBD2,.,TRBV19
TGTGCCAGCAGCTCGGGCGACAGGTTTAAGGGGGAGACCCAGTACTTC,CASSSGDRFKGETQYF,TRBJ2-5,.,.,TRBV5-8
TGTGCCAGCAGCAAAGCCAGGGAAACCGGGGAGCTGTTTTTT,CASSKARETGELFF,TRBJ2-2,.,.,TRBV21-1
TGTGCCAGCAGCGGGACTAGCGGCACCTACGAGCAGTACTTC,CASSGTSGTYEQYF,TRBJ2-7,.,.,TRBV12-1
TGTGCCAGCAGTCTCCTGGGAGGGGCTAGCAATCAGCCCCAGCATTTT,CASSLLGGASNQPQHF,TRBJ1-5,.,.,TRBV6-2/TRBV6-3
TGTGCCAGCAGTTTATCAAGCCTCGAGCAGTACTTC,CASSLSSLEQYF,TRBJ2-7,.,.,TRBV28
TGCGCCAGCAGCTTGGGTCAGGGTAACGACGAGCAGTACTTC,CASSLGQGNDEQYF,TRBJ2-7,.,.,TRBV5-1
TGTGCCAGCAGTGGGGGACAGGGTCGACACGAGCAGTACTTC,CASSGGQGRHEQYF,TRBJ2-7,TRBD1,.,TRBV27
TGTGCCAGCAGCCGATGGACAGGGGGCTTAGTAATTACTGAAGCTTTCTTT,CASSRWTGGLVITEAFF,TRBJ1-1,TRBD1,.,TRBV5-6
TGTGCCAGCAGCTTAATGAGGCTAGCGGAGAAGCAAGACACCGGGGAGCTGTTTTTT,CASSLMRLAEKQDTGELFF,TRBJ2-2,TRBD2,.,TRBV7-9
TGTGCCAGCAGCTTATACGCGGGAGGGCCAACCGGGGAGCTGTTTTTT,CASSLYAGGPTGELFF,TRBJ2-2,TRBD2,.,TRBV7-8
TGTGCCAGCAGCCAACCGGGACTAGCGGTATACAATGAGCAGTTCTTC,CASSQPGLAVYNEQFF,TRBJ2-1,TRBD2,.,TRBV14
TGTGCCAGCAGCGTAGGGTCCAGCGCCGGGGAGCTGTTTTTT,CASSVGSSAGELFF,TRBJ2-2,.,.,TRBV9
TGTGCCAGCAGTTTATTACCGGGACAGCCCCACTTC,CASSLLPGQPHF,TRBJ1-2,TRBD1,.,TRBV28
TGTGCCAGCAGCTTAAGAAGCGGGTCCCTGGGGGCCAACGTCCTGACTTTC,CASSLRSGSLGANVLTF,TRBJ2-6,.,.,TRBV7-2
TGTGCCAGCAGCTTACCCGGACAGGGGTCCTACGAGCAGTACTTC,CASSLPGQGSYEQYF,TRBJ2-7,TRBD1,once,TRBV7-2
TGTGCCAGCAGCTTAGGGGCAGGGCGAGCCTACGAGCAGTACTTC,CASSLGAGRAYEQYF,TRBJ2-7,.,.,TRBV7-2
TGTGCCAGCAGCTCCTGGCAGTATAGCAATCAGCCCCAGCATTTT,CASSSWQYSNQPQHF,TRBJ1-5,.,.,TRBV5-8
TGTGCCTGGAGTGTAGACTTCACAGATACGCAGTATTTT,CAWSVDFTDTQYF,TRBJ2-3,.,few,TRBV30
TGTGCCAGCAGTGTACCGGGACTAGCGGGATCCTACGAGCAGTACTTC,CASSVPGLAGSYEQYF,TRBJ2-7,TRBD2,.,TRBV2
TGTGCCAGCAGTTACCGCAGGGGAGGGAATCAGCCCCAGCATTTT,CASSYRRGGNQPQHF,TRBJ1-5,.,once,TRBV6-5
TGCGCCAGCAGCCAAGGTCAGAACCCTACCGGGGAGCTGTTTTTT,CASSQGQNPTGELFF,TRBJ2-2,.,few,TRBV4-3
TGCAGCGCTATGACTAGCGCGGTCACCGGGGAGCTGTTTTTT,CSAMTSAVTGELFF,TRBJ2-2,TRBD2,.,TRBV29-1
TGTGCCAGCAGCACATTGAGAGCGGGGAGCTCCTACGAGCAGTACTTC,CASSTLRAGSSYEQYF,TRBJ2-7,TRBD2,few,TRBV11-2
TGTGCCAGTAGTCCGCAGCGCGCGGGGCTAGGAGGAACTGAAGCTTTCTTT,CASSPQRAGLGGTEAFF,TRBJ1-1,.,.,TRBV19
TGCAGTGCTAGTCTGGAGTTAAGGCAGTTCTTC,CSASLELRQFF,TRBJ2-1,.,.,TRBV20-1
TGTGCCAGCAGTAGGACAGGGGGGTTTAATGAAAAACTGTTTTTT,CASSRTGGFNEKLFF,TRBJ1-4,TRBD1,.,TRBV28
TGTGCCAGCTCACCTAGCGGGCTTGGGGAGCAGTACTTC,CASSPSGLGEQYF,TRBJ2-7,TRBD2,.,TRBV18
TGCGCCAGCAGCGGGGGACAGTTTTCCTCTGGAAACACCATATATTTT,CASSGGQFSSGNTIYF,TRBJ1-3,TRBD1,.,TRBV5-1
TGTGCCAGCAGTAACAGGATGGGGATTAACACTGAAGCTTTCTTT,CASSNRMGINTEAFF,TRBJ1-1,.,few,TRBV6-5
TGTGCCAGCAGTTTCCTACAGGGTTATGGCTACACCTTC,CASSFLQGYGYTF,TRBJ1-2,.,.,TRBV28
TGTGCCAGCAGCTCCACAGGGGGCGGCACTGAAGCTTTCTTT,CASSSTGGGTEAFF,TRBJ1-1,TRBD1,.,TRBV7-3
TGTGCCAGCAGTTTGCGGAACTATAATTCACCCCTCCACTTT,CASSLRNYNSPLHF,TRBJ1-6,.,.,TRBV28
TGTGCCAGCAGCTTGTGGGGGACTAGCGGGAGAGAGGATACGCAGTATTTT,CASSLWGTSGREDTQYF,TRBJ2-3,TRBD2,.,TRBV5-4
TGTGCCAGCAGTCCGCGACAGGTCGCAAACACTGAAGCTTTCTTT,CASSPRQVANTEAFF,TRBJ1-1,.,.,TRBV6-2/TRBV6-3
TGTGCCACCAGCAGAGATTTAGTACGACTAGCGGGACATAAAGGCATCTACAATGAGCAGTTCTTC,CATSRDLVRLAGHKGIYNEQFF,TRBJ2-1,TRBD2,.,TRBV15
TGCAGTGCTAGTTACCCAGCGCCCTCTGGAAACACCATATATTTT,CSASYPAPSGNTIYF,TRBJ1-3,.,.,TRBV20-1
TGTGCCAGCAGCTTAGGGCCCCTGACTCTGAGCTCTGGAAACACCATATATTTT,CASSLGPLTLSSGNTIYF,TRBJ1-3,.,.,TRBV7-2
TGTGCCAGCAGTGTCATGACAGAATATAATTCACCCCTCCACTTT,CASSVMTEYNSPLHF,TRBJ1-6,.,.,TRBV2
TGCGCCAGCAGCCCTCGGACAGGGCTCTCTGGAAACACCATATATTTT,CASSPRTGLSGNTIYF,TRBJ1-3,TRBD1,.,TRBV5-1
TGTGCCAGCAGTCCAGGACACAGTATCGCTGCTGAAGCTTTCTTT,CASSPGHSIAAEAFF,TRBJ1-1,.,few,TRBV28
TGTGCCAGCGGGGTGACAGTTCCCTACAATGAGCAGTTCTTC,CASGVTVPYNEQFF,TRBJ2-1,.,.,TRBV27